Below, 21 T cell receptor beta chains from the same sample are listed, as sequenced in a study of CD8 T cells in ankylosing spondylitis. Study-wide points: Seemingly characteristic of ankylosing spondylitis blood was a TCR beta motif consisting of about 8 highly homologous variants.

TCRdb independently ran MiXCR on the 5' RACE reads; one entry per CDR3 protein. Among tens of thousands of distinct CDR3 sequences, 9% were seen once, and the ten largest hold 30% to 35%. The antigens for these receptors are not known. The sample comprised blood, either unsorted or a sorted T cell fraction (not recorded which). The receptors shown here come from a male donor with ankylosing spondylitis.

The chain uses TRBV27 and TRBJ2-5; D is uncertain. Germline V gene lookup returns CDR1 MNHEY and CDR2 SMNVEV (reference sequence). V gave up 0 bases and J gave up 5 bases, with 13 bases separating them. The CDR3 contains 15 residues. CDR3 nucleotides: TGTGCCAGCAGTTTATCCAGGACGGTCAGGGAGACCCAGTACTTC. Protein: CASSLSRTVRETQYF.

CDR3 nucleotide sequence: TGCAGTGCTAGAGACCTACTAGCGGGAGAAGCGGATGAGCAGTTCTTC. Protein product: CSARDLLAGEADEQFF. V and J are TRBV20-1 and TRBJ2-1; 11 nucleotides align to TRBD2. Germline V gene sequence: CDR1 DFQATT, CDR2 SNEGSKA (reference sequence). CDR3 size: 16 residues. V dropped 0 bases and J dropped 8; count of bases not matched to a gene: 9.

The chain has TRBV18 and TRBJ1-1; maybe TRBD1 (6 bases). This CDR3 is built from 15 residues. V was cut by 4 bases and J by 0 bases, with 12 bases left in between. CDR1 and CDR2 from the germline V gene are KGHSH and LQKENI. The CDR3 loop reads CASSLQGPLNTEAFF. DNA of the CDR3: TGTGCCAGCTCACTACAGGGACCATTGAACACTGAAGCTTTCTTT.

A few counts support this clonotype. The chain is built from TRBV20-1 and TRBJ1-1, with 8 bases identical to TRBD1. J gave up 1 base and V 5 bases, and 6 bases lay outside the gene matches. Germline CDR1 is DFQATT and CDR2 is SNEGSKA (reference sequence). This CDR3 is built from 14 residues. The CDR3 DNA follows: TGCAGTGCTCCGACAGGGGCCACGAACACTGAAGCTTTCTTT. Translated, it gives CSAPTGATNTEAFF.

This clonotype came up a few times. The chain couples TRBV3-1 to TRBJ2-7; the D gene is possibly TRBD2 (5 bases). The V end was cut by 3 bases, the J end by 7 bases, with 22 bases between. The CDR3 consists of 16 residues. Germline lookup yields CDR1 LGHDT and CDR2 YNNKEL (reference sequence). In DNA form, the CDR3 reads TGTGCCAGCAGCCAGGGAGCACTGATTCTACGCTTGGAGCAGTACTTC. Protein product: CASSQGALILRLEQYF.

The gene calls are TRBV27 and TRBJ2-1; TRBD2 aligns across 9 bases. CDR3 length: 15 amino acids. Germline CDR1 is MNHEY and CDR2 is SMNVEV (reference sequence). V was pared by 4 bases and J by 7 bases, with 8 bases of the junction left unmatched. CDR3 protein: CASSSKREAWNEQFF. The CDR3, as DNA: TGTGCCAGCAGTTCCAAGCGGGAGGCATGGAATGAGCAGTTCTTC.

This clonotype has ten or more counts. V is TRBV7-9 and J is TRBJ1-1; D is unclear. V dropped 5 bases and J dropped 8 bases, with 6 bases sitting between them. The germline V gene encodes CDR1 SEHNR and CDR2 FQNEAQ (reference sequence). CDR3 size: 10 residues. Here the CDR3 DNA reads TGTGCCAGCAGCATCCTCGAAGCTTTCTTT. This sequence encodes CASSILEAFF.

This clonotype was detected a few times. This chain links TRBV24-1 with TRBJ2-1; 9 bases are shared with TRBD1. The J segment lost 7 bases and the V segment lost 9 bases, leaving 6 bases of the junction unmatched. Per the germline V gene, CDR1 is KGHDR and CDR2 is SFDVKD. This CDR3 has 13 residues. The CDR3 bases are TGTGCCACCCGGGGACAGGGAGAGAATGAGCAGTTCTTC. This gives the protein CATRGQGENEQFF.

V and J are TRBV13 and TRBJ1-2; 10 bases fit TRBD1. The CDR3 length is 14 residues. From germline, CDR1 is PRHDT and CDR2 FYEKMQ (reference sequence). Germline trimming cut 2 bases from V and 7 bases from J; bases unmatched to any gene: 4. The CDR3 region has the DNA TGTGCCAGCAGCTTACGGGACAGGGGTGGTGGCTACACCTTC. Translated: CASSLRDRGGGYTF.

The chain couples TRBV4-2 to TRBJ1-2; no clear D gene. Germline-derived CDR1 and CDR2 are LGHNA and YNFKEQ. This CDR3 has 18 amino acids. The V gene lost 4 bases and the J gene lost 2 bases, with 23 bases spanning the gap. The CDR3 nucleotides are TGTGCCAGCAGCCCGGGCTCGGGAAATCTGTTGGTGAACTATGGCTACACCTTC. Encoded protein: CASSPGSGNLLVNYGYTF.

This clonotype was seen only a few times. V gene TRBV11-2 combines with J gene TRBJ2-7; D may match TRBD1 or TRBD2 (6 bases each). The V end lost 1 base, the J end lost 5 bases, and 15 bases lay between the germline ends. CDR1 is SGHAT and CDR2 is FQNNGV in the germline V gene. The CDR3 runs 15 residues. CDR3 DNA sequence: TGTGCCAGCAGCTTAGGGGGGGCCTGGGGGCACGAGCAGTACTTC. Protein sequence: CASSLGGAWGHEQYF.

The rearrangement joins TRBV27 to TRBJ2-2; D not resolved. Germline lookup yields CDR1 MNHEY and CDR2 SMNVEV (reference sequence). The V gene lost 7 bases and the J gene lost 3 bases, with 3 bases spanning the gap. The CDR3 covers 11 residues. The CDR3 coding sequence is TGTGCCAGCACCGACACCGGGGAGCTGTTTTTT. Translation: CASTDTGELFF.

This clonotype was seen many times. The chain carries TRBV25-1 and TRBJ1-1; D is perhaps TRBD1 (5 bases). The CDR3 extends over 13 amino acids. From germline, CDR1 is MGHDK and CDR2 SYGVNS. Trimming removed 7 bases from V and 4 bases from J, with 13 bases in between. CDR3 region: CASTLGVGTEAFF. DNA for the CDR3: TGTGCCAGCACCTTAGGGGTGGGCACTGAAGCTTTCTTT.

This clonotype came up many times. The J gene is TRBJ2-1, the V gene TRBV10-3; D possibly uses TRBD1 or TRBD2 (5 bases each). The CDR3 contains 15 residues. Trimming removed 4 bases at V and 7 bases at J, with 17 bases between. Germline V gene lookup returns CDR1 ENHRY and CDR2 SYGVKD. CDR3 residues: CAISGGPRKGNEQFF. CDR3 in DNA: TGTGCCATCAGTGGGGGACCCAGAAAAGGAAATGAGCAGTTCTTC.

This sequence joins TRBV7-2 and TRBJ2-7; 7 nucleotides align to TRBD1. The germline CDR1 and CDR2 sequences are SGHTA and FQGNSA. Trimming removed 5 bases from V and 0 bases from J; junction bases left unmatched: 7. The CDR3 totals 15 residues. The CDR3 bases are TGTGCCAGCAGCGAAGGACAGGACAGCTCCTACGAGCAGTACGTC. This encodes CASSEGQDSSYEQYV.

Only a few counts were recorded for this clonotype. The V and J genes are TRBV19 and TRBJ2-4, with 8 bases aligning to TRBD2. After removal of 1 base from V and 6 bases from J, the junction contained 11 bases not matched to a gene. Germline loops: CDR1 LNHDA, CDR2 SQIVND (reference sequence). CDR3 size: 17 residues. The CDR3, as DNA: TGTGCCAGTAGTATAGGAATGCTCGGGGGGGTCGGAAACATTCAGTACTTC. Translating it yields CASSIGMLGGVGNIQYF.

This clonotype was observed a handful of times. The V gene is TRBV6-2 or TRBV6-3, the J gene TRBJ2-2; the D is unclear. The CDR3 runs 15 residues. CDR1 is MNHEY, CDR2 SVGEGT, per germline. V lost 5 bases, J lost 6 bases, and 16 bases lay in between. The CDR3 DNA reads TGTGCCAGCAGTAACCACCGGGTGTTTGCCGGGGAGCTGTTTTTT. It translates to CASSNHRVFAGELFF.

This clonotype occurred many times. The rearrangement uses TRBV20-1 and TRBJ2-1; 9 bases line up with TRBD2. The trim removed 0 bases at V and 4 bases at J, leaving 13 bases unmatched. Germline assignment: CDR1 DFQATT and CDR2 SNEGSKA (reference sequence). This CDR3 has 18 amino acids. Here the CDR3 reads CSARDPQLAGALYNEQFF. CDR3 coding DNA: TGCAGTGCTAGAGATCCCCAATTAGCGGGAGCACTATACAATGAGCAGTTCTTC.

This clonotype was seen many times. The rearrangement joins TRBV4-2 to TRBJ2-2; D gene uncertain. Per germline, CDR1 LGHNA and CDR2 YNFKEQ. Trimming shortened V by 0 bases and J by 4 bases, and 12 bases separated the two germline ends. The CDR3 is 16 residues long. This CDR3 reads CASSQEGSQATGELFF. The CDR3 bases are TGTGCCAGCAGCCAAGAGGGATCCCAGGCCACCGGGGAGCTGTTTTTT.

In its sample, this clonotype was seen a few times. The chain carries TRBV12-2 and TRBJ1-2. TRBV12-2 is assigned pseudogene status. The CDR3 sequence is 13 residues long. The CDR3, as DNA: TGTGCAAGTCGCTATTCTATGAGGGATGGCTACACCTTC. Its translation is CASRYSMRDGYTF.

The chain employs TRBV24-1 and TRBJ2-2, with D tentatively TRBD1 (5 bases). The germline gives CDR1 KGHDR, CDR2 SFDVKD. V gave up 0 bases and J gave up 5 bases, with 12 bases separating them. The CDR3 loop spans 16 amino acids. The CDR3 sequence: CATSDLGSGLTGELFF. In nucleotides, the CDR3 is TGTGCCACCAGTGATTTGGGGTCAGGGCTGACCGGGGAGCTGTTTTTT.